Presented here are 9 T cell receptor beta chains from one specimen sequenced in a study of cytomegalovirus exposure and HLA in healthy donors. The PCR ran on 60 Vbeta and 13 Jbeta primers. This table comes from immunoSEQ multiplex PCR, and its TCRdb copy is limited to in-frame clones, with some not included. The top ten hold more than 1.5% of the sample, which has around 220,000 clones, about three quarters seen once. Sequencing input: PBMCs. These receptors all stem from a man in his late teens or twenties in good health and CMV-seronegative.

The chain carries TRBV30 and TRBJ1-5; D remains unclear. The CDR3 covers 15 residues. V gave up 4 bases and J gave up 2 bases, with 15 bases separating them. The germline V gene has CDR1 GTSNPN and CDR2 SVGIG (reference sequence). The CDR3 sequence: CAWKISGTGNQPQHF. The DNA for the CDR3 is TGTGCCTGGAAGATCTCAGGAACCGGCAATCAGCCCCAGCATTTT.

V gene TRBV5-1 combines with J gene TRBJ1-4; 10 bases are shared with TRBD1. The trim removed 6 bases at V and 8 bases at J, leaving 7 bases unmatched. CDR1 is SGHRS and CDR2 is YFSETQ in the germline V gene. The CDR3 length is 14 residues. For the CDR3, the DNA is TGCGCCAGCAAATCAGAGACAGGGGGCGAAAAACTGTTTTTT. Residues: CASKSETGGEKLFF.

This rearrangement joins TRBV5-1 to TRBJ1-1; no firm D call. The V end lost 0 bases, the J end lost 9 bases, and 6 bases lay between the germline ends. CDR1 SGHRS and CDR2 YFSETQ come from the germline V gene. This CDR3 has 11 amino acids. CDR3 sequence reads: CASSLDGQAFF. The CDR3 DNA reads TGCGCCAGCAGCTTGGATGGCCAAGCTTTCTTT. Full variable domain (missing parts from reference TRBV5-1 and TRBJ1-1): KAGVTQTPRYLIKTRGQQVTLSCSPISGHRSVSWYQQTPGQGLQFLFEYFSETQRNKGNFPGRFSGRQFSNSRSEMNVSTLELGDSALYLCASSLDGQAFFGQGTRLTVV.

This clone showed up just a few times. The rearrangement joins TRBV2 to TRBJ2-7; 8 bases map to TRBD1. V trimming: 6 bases; J trimming: 4 bases; junction bases outside the gene matches: 8. Germline V gives CDR1 SNHLY, CDR2 FYNNEI. CDR3 length equals 14 residues. DNA for the CDR3: TGTGCCAGCAGAGCCGACAGGGGCGATTACGAGCAGTACTTC. Its protein product is CASRADRGDYEQYF.

The chain combines TRBV7-9 with TRBJ1-5, with 7 bases that match TRBD1. The CDR3 spans 16 residues. The trim removed 5 bases at V and 4 bases at J, leaving 11 bases unmatched. From germline, CDR1 is SEHNR and CDR2 FQNEAQ (reference sequence). The CDR3 spells CASSASSGTENQPQHF. CDR3 DNA sequence: TGTGCCAGCAGCGCTTCATCCGGGACAGAAAATCAGCCCCAGCATTTT.

The gene calls are TRBV27 and TRBJ2-3; 13 positions match TRBD2. The J segment lost 1 base and the V segment lost 3 bases, leaving 13 bases of the junction unmatched. This CDR3 spans 20 amino acids. Germline-derived CDR1 and CDR2 are MNHEY and SMNVEV (reference sequence). The CDR3 DNA is TGTGCCAGCAGTTTTTACCCTCCGGGACTAGCGGGGCCCGGCACAGATACGCAGTATTTT. Its translation: CASSFYPPGLAGPGTDTQYF.

The genes are TRBV7-2 and TRBJ1-6, with D possibly matching TRBD1 (5 bases). The CDR3 has 16 amino acids. V was pared by 2 bases and J by 5 bases, with 13 bases between. From germline, CDR1 is SGHTA and CDR2 FQGNSA. The CDR3 region has the DNA TGTGCCAGCAGCTTATCGGGACTGGAAAATAATTCACCCCTCCACTTT. Translation gives CASSLSGLENNSPLHF. The entire variable domain, with the rest obtained from reference TRBV7-2 and TRBJ1-6, is as follows: GAGVSQSPSNKVTEKGKDVELRCDPISGHTALYWYRQSLGQGLEFLIYFQGNSAPDKSGLPSDRFSAERTGGSVSTLTIQRTQQEDSAVYLCASSLSGLENNSPLHFGNGTRLTVT.

In this sample, this clone turned up once. This chain connects TRBV9 to TRBJ2-7; 7 bases are a match to TRBD2. Germline CDR1 reads SGDLS; CDR2 reads YYNGEE. The CDR3 totals 16 residues. V gave up 3 bases and J gave up 6 bases; unmatched junction bases: 15. The CDR3 DNA reads TGTGCCAGCAGCGCGACGTCGACTAGTGGACTAGGCGAGCAGTACTTC. Its protein is CASSATSTSGLGEQYF.

The chain carries TRBV29-1 and TRBJ2-1; TRBD2 aligns across 11 bases. The CDR3 totals 13 residues. J lost 9 bases, V lost 4 bases, and 5 bases had no gene match. Per germline, CDR1 SQVTM and CDR2 ANQGSEA. The DNA of the CDR3 is TGCAGCGTTGGAACTAGCGGGAGCAGTGAGCAGTTCTTC. Its translation is CSVGTSGSSEQFF.